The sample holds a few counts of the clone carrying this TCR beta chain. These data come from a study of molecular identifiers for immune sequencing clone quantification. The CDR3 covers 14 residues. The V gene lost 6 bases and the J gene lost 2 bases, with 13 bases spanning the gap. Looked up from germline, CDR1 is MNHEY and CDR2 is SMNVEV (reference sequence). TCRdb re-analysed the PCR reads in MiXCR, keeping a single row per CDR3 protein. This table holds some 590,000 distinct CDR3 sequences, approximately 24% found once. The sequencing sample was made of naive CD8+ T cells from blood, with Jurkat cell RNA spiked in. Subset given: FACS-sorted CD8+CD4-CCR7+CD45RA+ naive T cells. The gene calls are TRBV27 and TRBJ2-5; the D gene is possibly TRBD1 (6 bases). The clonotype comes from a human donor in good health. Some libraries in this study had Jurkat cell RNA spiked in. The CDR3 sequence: CASRRTVPQETQYF. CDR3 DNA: TGTGCCAGCAGAAGGACAGTGCCTCAAGAGACCCAGTACTTC.